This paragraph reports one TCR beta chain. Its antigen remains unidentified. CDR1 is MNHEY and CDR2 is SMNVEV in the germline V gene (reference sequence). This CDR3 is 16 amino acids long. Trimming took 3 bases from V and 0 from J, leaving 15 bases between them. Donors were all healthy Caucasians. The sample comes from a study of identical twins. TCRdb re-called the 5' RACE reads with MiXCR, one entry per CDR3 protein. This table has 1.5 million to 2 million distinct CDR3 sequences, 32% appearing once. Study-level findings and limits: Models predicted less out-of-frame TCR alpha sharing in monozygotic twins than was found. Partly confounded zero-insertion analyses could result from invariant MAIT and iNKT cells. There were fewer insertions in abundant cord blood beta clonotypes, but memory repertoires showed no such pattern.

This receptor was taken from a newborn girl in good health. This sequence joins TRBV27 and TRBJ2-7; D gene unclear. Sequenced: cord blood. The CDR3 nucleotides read TGTGCCAGCAGTTTGGGTAACAGTTCGACCTCCTACGAGCAGTACTTC. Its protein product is CASSLGNSSTSYEQYF.